This TCR beta chain derives from a study of lymphopenia after photon versus proton radiotherapy. Produced via immunoSEQ multiplex PCR; TCRdb's table is partial and in-frame only. The table lists under 30,000 clones, 87% of them singletons. CDR3 length: 13 residues. Germline lookup yields CDR1 SGHDT and CDR2 YYEEEE. Trimming left V 2 bases short and J 4 bases short, with 9 bases between. The sequences come from peripheral blood, collected from a patient treated with photon-based radiotherapy. This chain uses TRBV5-6 with TRBJ1-1, with D tentatively TRBD1 (5 bases). This TCR derives from a man aged 45-60 years with gastric cancer. The CDR3 region has the DNA TGTGCCAGCAGCTTATCAGGGCCCACTGAAGCTTTCTTT. Its protein product is CASSLSGPTEAFF.